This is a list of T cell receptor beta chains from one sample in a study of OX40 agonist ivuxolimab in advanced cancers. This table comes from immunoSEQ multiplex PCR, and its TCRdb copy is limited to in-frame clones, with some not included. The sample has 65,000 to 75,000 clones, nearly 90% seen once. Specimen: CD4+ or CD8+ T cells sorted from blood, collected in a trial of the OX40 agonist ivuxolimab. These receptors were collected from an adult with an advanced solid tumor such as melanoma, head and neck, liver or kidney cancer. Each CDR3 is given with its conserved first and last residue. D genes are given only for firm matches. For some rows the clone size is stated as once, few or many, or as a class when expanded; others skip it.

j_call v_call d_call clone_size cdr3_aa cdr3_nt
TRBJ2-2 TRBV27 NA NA CASSLGRGGGELFF TGTGCCAGCAGTTTAGGCAGGGGCGGCGGGGAGCTGTTTTTT
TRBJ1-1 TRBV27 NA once CASSFQGGGTEAFF TGTGCCAGCAGTTTTCAGGGTGGGGGCACTGAAGCTTTCTTT
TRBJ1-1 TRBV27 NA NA CASRRGRGLAEAFF TGTGCCAGCCGGAGGGGGAGGGGACTCGCTGAAGCTTTCTTT
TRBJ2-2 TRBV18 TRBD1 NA CASSRGQGDTGELFF TGTGCCAGCTCCAGGGGACAGGGGGACACCGGGGAGCTGTTTTTT
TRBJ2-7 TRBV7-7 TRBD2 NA CASSPLLTSGSYEQYF TGTGCCAGCAGTCCACTCCTGACTAGCGGGAGCTACGAGCAGTACTTC
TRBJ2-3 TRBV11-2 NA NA CASSLGAARTDTQYF TGTGCCAGCAGCCTAGGAGCGGCCCGCACAGATACGCAGTATTTT
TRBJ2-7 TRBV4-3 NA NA CASSPSQSYEQYF TGCGCCAGCAGCCCAAGTCAATCTTACGAGCAGTACTTC
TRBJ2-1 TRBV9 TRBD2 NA CASSVTSGRALGSYNEQFF TGTGCCAGCAGCGTAACTAGCGGGAGGGCCTTGGGTTCCTACAATGAGCAGTTCTTC
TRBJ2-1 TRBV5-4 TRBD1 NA CASSGRTGGYNEQFF TGTGCCAGCAGCGGAAGGACAGGGGGTTACAATGAGCAGTTCTTC
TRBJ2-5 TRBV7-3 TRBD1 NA CASSRDRGAETQYF TGTGCCAGCAGCCGGGACAGGGGAGCAGAGACCCAGTACTTC
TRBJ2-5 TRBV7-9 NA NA CASSLGGRTQYF TGTGCCAGCAGCTTAGGGGGGAGGACCCAGTACTTC
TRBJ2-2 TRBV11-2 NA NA CASSLIGTNTGELFF TGTGCCAGCAGCTTAATTGGAACGAACACCGGGGAGCTGTTTTTT
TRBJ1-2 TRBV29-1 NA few CSVVERNYGYTF TGCAGCGTTGTTGAGCGTAACTATGGCTACACCTTC
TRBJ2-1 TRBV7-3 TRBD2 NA CASSLGLAGGNEQFF TGTGCCAGCAGCTTAGGACTAGCGGGGGGGAATGAGCAGTTCTTC
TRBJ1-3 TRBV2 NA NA CASSEGGASGNTIYF TGTGCCAGCAGTGAGGGGGGGGCCTCTGGAAACACCATATATTTT
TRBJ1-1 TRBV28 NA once CASSQTGGPRTEAFF TGTGCCAGCAGCCAGACCGGGGGCCCACGCACTGAAGCTTTCTTT
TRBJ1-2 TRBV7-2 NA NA CASSSGGSPGYTF TGTGCCAGCAGCTCGGGTGGATCGCCTGGCTACACCTTC
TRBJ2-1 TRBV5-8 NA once CASSLETRLDNEQFF TGTGCCAGCAGCTTGGAGACTAGATTGGACAATGAGCAGTTCTTC
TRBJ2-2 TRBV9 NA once CASSVDPRNTGELFF TGTGCCAGCAGCGTAGACCCCAGAAACACCGGGGAGCTGTTTTTT
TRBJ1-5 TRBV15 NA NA CATSLKGNQPQHF TGTGCCACCAGCTTGAAAGGAAATCAGCCCCAGCATTTT